The 26 T cell receptor beta chains below come from one sample, sequenced in a study of T cell repertoires in cytomegalovirus infection (dated by TCRdb to about 2019). The meaning of the sample's treatment or condition label: in vitro stimulation with specific CMV peptide epitopes to enrich CMV-specific T cells. No antigen is known for these receptors. The listed sequencing device is Illumina HiSeq 1500. The public reads were run again by TCRdb, first through fastp at Q25 and then through MiXCR, and only productive beta chains were kept. All rows with the same CDR3 protein become a single entry with the most common DNA and genes. The sample includes some 350,000 distinct CDR3 sequences, with roughly 34% observed a single time. Clones ranked in the top ten supply less than 15% of the sample. Sample: cultured PBMCs, taken from culture after CMV antigen stimulation. The receptor source for this set is a human donor in good health (CMV status not recorded). Some clones in this sample may be carry-over from other donors' samples.

This clonotype has just a few counts. The chain uses TRBV11-3 and TRBJ2-5; D may be TRBD2 (6 bases). The CDR3 is made up of 17 amino acids. V dropped 1 base and J dropped 4 bases, with 19 bases sitting between them. The germline V gene encodes CDR1 SGHNT and CDR2 YENEEA. CDR3 DNA: TGTGCCAGCAGCTTAGGCGGGGTGGTAAGATTCGGAGAGACCCAGTACTTC. It specifies CASSLGGVVRFGETQYF.

The chain links TRBV6-2 or TRBV6-3 to TRBJ2-3; 7 bases are a match to TRBD2. The V gene end was trimmed by 6 bases and the J gene end by 2 bases; junction bases not matched to a gene: 14. CDR1 and CDR2 (germline): MNHEY, SVGEGT. The CDR3 is 17 residues long. The CDR3 is CASSNRGGSRVTDTQYF. The CDR3 DNA sequence: TGTGCCAGCAGCAACCGGGGCGGGAGCCGTGTCACAGATACGCAGTATTTT.

Details on this clonotype: Germline and junction disagree at one end, which may indicate a read error. The chain recombines TRBV11-2 with TRBJ2-3; 13 nucleotides align to TRBD2. This CDR3 region has 14 residues. Germline V gene lookup returns CDR1 SGHAT and CDR2 FQNNGV. CDR3 sequence (DNA): TGTGCCAGCAGCTTACCGGGACTAGCGGGAAGTCGCCTTTTT. The encoded protein is CASSLPGLAGSRLF.

This rearrangement joins TRBV4-1 to TRBJ1-3; no clear D gene. The CDR3 is 17 residues long. Trimming left V 5 bases short and J 0 bases short, with 17 bases between. Per the germline V gene, CDR1 is MGHRA and CDR2 is YSYEKL. CDR3 protein: CASSGPLSGSSGNTIYF. The CDR3 DNA reads TGCGCCAGCAGCGGGCCCCTGAGCGGCAGCTCTGGAAACACCATATATTTT.

This sequence joins TRBV7-9 and TRBJ1-2; D is uncertain. Trimming took off 5 bases at V and 5 bases at J, with 12 bases between the two ends. This CDR3 region has 13 residues. CDR1 is SEHNR, CDR2 FQNEAQ, per germline (reference sequence). CDR3: CASSRDEGYGYTF. Here the CDR3 DNA reads TGTGCCAGCAGCCGAGACGAAGGTTATGGCTACACCTTC.

This clonotype has a handful of counts. CDR3 sequence: CASSVDGVTYNEQFF. CDR3 nucleotide sequence: TGTGCCAGCAGTGTAGACGGAGTAACCTACAATGAGCAGTTCTTC. The gene calls are TRBV2 and TRBJ2-1; D not resolved. The V and J ends lost 4 bases and 2 bases respectively, with 12 bases between them. CDR1 and CDR2 (germline): SNHLY, FYNNEI. CDR3 length: 15 amino acids.

This clonotype occurred a few times. The chain recombines TRBV12-3 or TRBV12-4 with TRBJ2-7; no definite D call. The V end was cut by 1 base, the J end by 6 bases, with 16 bases between. The CDR3 consists of 15 residues. The CDR3 loop reads CASSLGAVMGSEQYV. As DNA, the CDR3 is TGTGCCAGCAGTTTAGGCGCGGTGATGGGGTCCGAGCAGTACGTC.

This clonotype appeared a single time. The rearrangement uses TRBV27 and TRBJ2-3; 7 bases are shared with TRBD2. CDR1 MNHEY and CDR2 SMNVEV come from the germline V gene (reference sequence). The V segment lost 2 bases and the J segment 4 bases; nucleotides outside the gene matches: 9. The CDR3 is 16 residues long. The CDR3 nucleotides read TGTGCCAGCAGTTTAGATAGCGGGTTCCTCTCAGATACGCAGTATTTT. This codes for CASSLDSGFLSDTQYF.

The chain links TRBV7-6 to TRBJ2-1; D gene unclear. The V end was cut by 5 bases, the J end by 9 bases, with 17 bases between. Germline CDR1 reads SGHVS; CDR2 reads FNYEAQ. CDR3 length: 14 residues. CDR3 coding DNA: TGTGCCAGCAGCCATCCAGGCCATCCCGGTGAGCAGTTCTTC. The encoded protein is CASSHPGHPGEQFF.

This clonotype was detected once. The chain links TRBV4-3 to TRBJ2-1; possibly TRBD2 for D (5 bases). CDR1 and CDR2 from the germline V gene are LGHNA and YSLEER. This CDR3 is 14 amino acids long. The V end was cut by 1 base, the J end by 9 bases, with 13 bases between. CDR3 coding DNA: TGCGCCAGCAGCCAAGTAGGGTCTAGCCTTGAGCAGTTCTTC. This sequence encodes CASSQVGSSLEQFF.

There are a few counts of this clonotype. The J gene is TRBJ1-5, the V gene TRBV19; TRBD1 aligns across 7 bases. Germline-derived CDR1 and CDR2 are LNHDA and SQIVND (reference sequence). This CDR3 comprises 14 residues. The J segment lost 3 bases and the V segment lost 4 bases, leaving 3 bases of the junction unmatched. This chain's CDR3 is CASSSDRANQPQHF. The DNA of the CDR3 is TGTGCCAGTAGTAGCGACAGGGCCAATCAGCCCCAGCATTTT.

This chain uses TRBV7-9 with TRBJ1-2; D is possibly TRBD1 (5 bases). This CDR3 spans 16 amino acids. CDR1 and CDR2 (germline): SEHNR, FQNEAQ (reference sequence). The V end lost 1 base, the J end lost 5 bases, and 17 bases lay between the germline ends. The CDR3 nucleotides are TGTGCCAGCAGCTTAGATTTCCGGGGACCCGGTTATGGCTACACCTTC. This translates into CASSLDFRGPGYGYTF.

The chain uses TRBV6-2 or TRBV6-3 and TRBJ1-1; D unclear. Germline loops: CDR1 MNHEY, CDR2 SVGEGT. Trimming took 8 bases from V and 6 from J, leaving 16 bases between them. CDR3 size: 13 residues. CDR3 loop: CASQSWVFAEAFF. CDR3 nucleotide sequence: TGTGCCAGCCAGTCCTGGGTCTTCGCTGAAGCTTTCTTT.

The rearrangement links TRBV4-3 to TRBJ2-1; unclear D gene. This CDR3 comprises 14 residues. Germline values: CDR1 LGHNA, CDR2 YSLEER. Trimming took off 0 bases at V and 6 bases at J, with 9 bases between the two ends. CDR3 sequence: CASSQEESANEQFF. The CDR3 DNA follows: TGCGCCAGCAGCCAAGAGGAGAGCGCCAATGAGCAGTTCTTC.

There are a few counts of this clonotype. In DNA, the CDR3 is TGCGCCAGCAGCCAAGGCCCGCGGGACCCTTACAATGAGCAGTTCTTC. Its protein is CASSQGPRDPYNEQFF. V usage is TRBV4-1 and J usage is TRBJ2-1; the D gene is possibly TRBD2 (6 bases). V was trimmed by 1 base and J by 4 bases, leaving 14 bases between them. The CDR3 is 16 amino acids. From germline, CDR1 is MGHRA and CDR2 YSYEKL.

The V call is TRBV20-1, the J call TRBJ2-3, with no clear D. V dropped 2 bases and J dropped 1 base, with 10 bases sitting between them. Germline CDR1 and CDR2: DFQATT and SNEGSKA (reference sequence). The CDR3 is 14 amino acids. For the CDR3, the DNA is TGCAGTGCTAGAAACTCCGCTGGCACAGATACGCAGTATTTT. Translation gives CSARNSAGTDTQYF.

The J gene is TRBJ2-5, the V gene TRBV28; D is unresolved. This CDR3 region has 13 residues. Germline-derived CDR1 and CDR2 are MDHEN and SYDVKM. The V gene lost 9 bases and the J gene lost 1 base, with 12 bases spanning the gap. In DNA, the CDR3 is TGTGCCAGTGGAGTGTTCCGCCAAGAGACCCAGTACTTC. Its translation: CASGVFRQETQYF.

This clonotype was observed a handful of times. The chain recombines TRBV6-2 or TRBV6-3 with TRBJ2-3; 12 nucleotides align to TRBD1. Germline assignment: CDR1 MNHEY and CDR2 SVGEGT. The CDR3 runs 16 residues. Trimming cost V 6 bases and J 4 bases; bases outside gene matches: 8. The CDR3 is CASSPRDRGPPDTQYF. CDR3 DNA sequence: TGTGCCAGCAGCCCCCGGGACAGGGGGCCTCCAGATACGCAGTATTTT.

This clonotype has at least ten counts. The chain combines TRBV12-3 or TRBV12-4 with TRBJ2-1, with D unclear. The CDR3 consists of 10 residues. Deletions cut 3 bases from V and 6 bases from J, with 0 bases between. The CDR3 region has the DNA TGTGCCAGCAGTTTCAATGAGCAGTTCTTC. Its translation: CASSFNEQFF.

V usage is TRBV6-6 and J usage is TRBJ2-7, with D possibly TRBD1 on 6 matching bases. V gave up 0 bases and J gave up 0 bases, with 9 bases separating them. This CDR3 is 15 amino acids long. CDR1 and CDR2 (germline): MNHNY, SVGAGI (reference sequence). The CDR3 DNA reads as TGTGCCAGCAGTTACTCTCAGGGGAGCTCCTACGAGCAGTACGTC. Its translation: CASSYSQGSSYEQYV.

The gene calls are TRBV29-1 and TRBJ2-3; weak D call: TRBD1 (5 bases). The CDR3 has 13 amino acids. V was trimmed by 1 base and J by 4 bases, leaving 9 bases between them. Germline V gene data show CDR1 as SQVTM and CDR2 as ANQGSEA. CDR3 loop: CSVEGAGSDTQYF. CDR3 coding DNA: TGCAGCGTTGAAGGGGCAGGGTCAGATACGCAGTATTTT.

This clonotype was seen more than once but under ten times. This chain joins TRBV7-2 and TRBJ1-3, with D possibly being TRBD1 (5 bases). Trimming cost V 1 base and J 8 bases, with 9 bases left between them. The germline V gene encodes CDR1 SGHTA and CDR2 FQGNSA. This CDR3 spans 13 amino acids. CDR3 in DNA: TGTGCCAGCAGCTTAGGCGGGGGGGACACCATATATTTT. Its translation: CASSLGGGDTIYF.

In this sample, this clonotype turned up a few times. The chain recombines TRBV7-2 with TRBJ2-1, with 8 bases identical to TRBD1. Per germline, CDR1 SGHTA and CDR2 FQGNSA. The CDR3 spans 15 residues. With V trimmed by 2 bases and J by 8 bases, 8 bases remained unmatched. The CDR3 loop is CASSLQGALIDEQFF. The CDR3 DNA is TGTGCCAGCAGCTTACAGGGGGCGTTAATCGATGAGCAGTTCTTC.

This rearrangement joins TRBV12-3 or TRBV12-4 to TRBJ2-3, with D perhaps being TRBD1 or TRBD2 (5 bases each). The CDR3 length is 13 residues. V was shortened by 5 bases and J by 8 bases, with 14 bases between the two germline ends. CDR3 residues: CASSPGTRGTQYF. The CDR3 DNA sequence: TGTGCCAGCAGTCCCGGGACCCGGGGTACGCAGTATTTT.

The chain employs TRBV11-2 and TRBJ1-6; D uncertain. Germline V lookup: CDR1 SGHAT, CDR2 FQNNGV. Trimming removed 1 base from V and 13 bases from J, with 8 bases in between. The CDR3 totals 12 residues. The CDR3 DNA reads as TGTGCCAGCAGCTTAGTTTCGGGGCCCCTCCACTTT. Translating gives CASSLVSGPLHF.

The chain uses TRBV15 and TRBJ2-3, with D tentatively TRBD2 (6 bases). V was shortened by 1 base and J by 0 bases, with 11 bases between the two germline ends. CDR3 length equals 16 residues. Per the germline V gene, CDR1 is LNHNV and CDR2 is YYDKDF (reference sequence). The CDR3 is CATSRGEDLSTDTQYF. CDR3 nucleotide sequence: TGTGCCACCAGCAGAGGGGAGGACCTTAGCACAGATACGCAGTATTTT.